Following are 28 T cell receptor beta chains from one sample sequenced in a study of T-cell reconstitution after alpha-beta-depleted transplantation in children. During its preparation, the TCRbeta library received unique molecular identifiers. From the PCR reads, TCRdb called clonotypes with MiXCR, one entry per CDR3 protein. The repertoire holds some 500,000 distinct CDR3 sequences, with about 16% as singletons. This sample comprised PBMCs from the stem cell graft donor, obtained from the stem cell graft. Every receptor here comes from a human donor who donated a stem cell graft to a child with acute lymphoblastic leukemia.

Many counts were recorded for this clonotype. The J gene is TRBJ1-1, the V gene TRBV7-2; D remains ambiguous. The CDR3 totals 15 residues. V was shortened by 1 base and J by 1 base, with 10 bases between the two germline ends. CDR1 and CDR2 (germline): SGHTA, FQGNSA. DNA for the CDR3: TGTGCCAGCAGCTTAGAGGCTCTATCGAACACTGAAGCTTTCTTT. It encodes CASSLEALSNTEAFF.

This clonotype was counted a few times. J is TRBJ2-1 and V is TRBV7-9; 9 positions agree with TRBD2. The CDR3 is made up of 15 amino acids. V trimming: 5 bases; J trimming: 6 bases; junction bases outside the gene matches: 8. From germline, CDR1 is SEHNR and CDR2 FQNEAQ (reference sequence). CDR3 amino acids: CASSPSGTSGNEQFF. The CDR3 DNA is TGTGCCAGCAGCCCTAGCGGGACCTCGGGCAATGAGCAGTTCTTC.

The chain joins TRBV7-2 to TRBJ2-3; tentatively, D is TRBD1 or TRBD2 (5 bases each). V was cut by 2 bases and J by 5 bases, with 11 bases left in between. Per the germline V gene, CDR1 is SGHTA and CDR2 is FQGNSA. The CDR3 loop spans 14 amino acids. The chain's CDR3 is CASSLMSGGDTQYF. The CDR3 nucleotides are TGTGCCAGCAGCTTAATGTCTGGGGGAGATACGCAGTATTTT.

About this clonotype: The germline gene is not matched at one end of the junction; a read error may be the cause. The chain combines TRBV5-1 with TRBJ2-2; 9 nucleotides line up with TRBD2. CDR3 length equals 14 residues. Germline assignment: CDR1 SGHRS and CDR2 YFSETQ. CDR3 region: CASTASGNTVELFF. CDR3 DNA: TGCGCCAGCACGGCTAGCGGGAACACCGTGGAGCTGTTTTTT.

The chain links TRBV20-1 to TRBJ2-1; 7 positions agree with TRBD2. Germline V CDR1 and CDR2: DFQATT, SNEGSKA (reference sequence). The CDR3 consists of 15 residues. V was clipped by 5 bases and J by 4 bases; unmatched bases: 11. The CDR3 region is CSAGPSGLVYNEQFF. The CDR3 DNA sequence: TGCAGTGCTGGCCCTAGCGGTCTGGTTTACAATGAGCAGTTCTTC.

This clonotype turned up a few times. This chain joins TRBV12-3 or TRBV12-4 and TRBJ2-7; no firm D call. Trimming left V 3 bases short and J 11 bases short, with 11 bases between. This CDR3 has 11 amino acids. CDR3 sequence: CASSFTRRKYF. In nucleotides, the CDR3 is TGTGCCAGCAGTTTTACACGGAGAAAGTACTTC.

In nucleotides, the CDR3 is TGTGCCACCAGCAGAGCCCGGGGTTATAGCAATCAGCCCCAGCATTTT. Translation: CATSRARGYSNQPQHF. This rearrangement joins TRBV15 to TRBJ1-5; D gene ambiguous. In germline, CDR1 is LNHNV, CDR2 YYDKDF (reference sequence). The CDR3 sequence is 16 residues long. V lost 1 base, J lost 0 bases, and 10 bases lay in between.

V usage is TRBV7-9 and J usage is TRBJ2-7, with D possibly TRBD1 on 6 matching bases. V was shortened by 0 bases and J by 2 bases, with 8 bases between the two germline ends. CDR1 is SEHNR, CDR2 FQNEAQ, per germline (reference sequence). The CDR3 extends over 14 amino acids. The CDR3 DNA reads TGTGCCAGCAGCTTAGCGTACAGGGCCTACGAGCAGTACTTC. Its translation is CASSLAYRAYEQYF.

This chain joins TRBV12-3 or TRBV12-4 and TRBJ1-5, with 10 bases matching TRBD1. V lost 6 bases, J lost 0 bases, and 8 bases stayed unmatched. This CDR3 spans 17 amino acids. The CDR3 sequence is CASSTGTGAGSNQPQHF. DNA for the CDR3: TGTGCCAGCAGCACCGGGACAGGGGCCGGTAGCAATCAGCCCCAGCATTTT.

This sequence joins TRBV6-5 and TRBJ2-5; 10 bases map to TRBD1. This CDR3 region has 12 residues. Per germline, CDR1 MNHEY and CDR2 SVGAGI. Unmatched junction bases numbered 4, after V lost 8 bases and J lost 7 bases. The CDR3 sequence is CASRDRGGTQYF. CDR3 DNA: TGTGCCAGCCGGGACAGGGGTGGGACCCAGTACTTC.

This clonotype has a handful of counts. The chain recombines TRBV6-1 with TRBJ2-5; 9 nucleotides line up with TRBD1. CDR3 length equals 15 residues. CDR1 is MNHNS, CDR2 SASEGT, per germline. V shed 4 bases, J shed 3 bases, and the junction held 6 bases outside the gene matches. In nucleotides, the CDR3 is TGTGCCAGCAGTGGAAGATGGACAGGGGAAGAGACCCAGTACTTC. It is translated as CASSGRWTGEETQYF.

This clonotype has more than one count but fewer than ten. The chain links TRBV29-1 to TRBJ2-7, with D perhaps matching TRBD2 (5 bases). Looked up from germline, CDR1 is SQVTM and CDR2 is ANQGSEA. The CDR3 is made up of 13 amino acids. With 4 bases removed from V and 0 bases from J, the gap between germline ends came to 10 bases. The CDR3 loop reads CSVGTGNSYEQYF. In DNA form, the CDR3 reads TGCAGCGTTGGGACGGGGAACTCCTACGAGCAGTACTTC.

This rearrangement joins TRBV3-1 to TRBJ2-7; possibly TRBD1 or TRBD2 for D (6 bases each). The CDR3 totals 16 residues. CDR1 is LGHDT and CDR2 is YNNKEL in the germline V gene (reference sequence). Trimming took 0 bases from V and 3 from J, leaving 15 bases between them. The CDR3 coding sequence is TGTGCCAGCAGCCAAGAAGGGGGGTCCAGTTTCTACGAGCAGTACTTC. It codes for CASSQEGGSSFYEQYF.

This clonotype came up a few times. The chain joins TRBV18 to TRBJ1-5, with unresolved D. Germline CDR1 KGHSH, CDR2 LQKENI. This CDR3 spans 14 amino acids. With 2 bases removed from V and 5 bases from J, the gap between germline ends came to 10 bases. The CDR3 here is CASSPVADHQPQHF. The CDR3 DNA sequence: TGTGCCAGCTCACCAGTAGCGGATCATCAGCCCCAGCATTTT.

This clonotype was counted only a few times. This chain links TRBV12-3 or TRBV12-4 with TRBJ2-2; D is possibly TRBD2 (5 bases). This CDR3 region has 14 residues. The ends were cut back, 4 bases at V and 5 bases at J, with 11 bases in the middle. DNA for the CDR3: TGTGCCAGCAGTTACCGGGGAAGTACCGGGGAGCTGTTTTTT. This gives the protein CASSYRGSTGELFF.

The gene calls are TRBV12-3 or TRBV12-4 and TRBJ2-1; D is tentatively TRBD1 or TRBD2 (7 bases each). The CDR3 spans 14 residues. The V end lost 3 bases, the J end lost 9 bases, and 15 bases lay between the germline ends. The DNA of the CDR3 is TGTGCCAGCAGTTTCCAGGGGGGGAAGGTTGAGCAGTTCTTC. It codes for CASSFQGGKVEQFF.

This clonotype was counted a few times. CDR3 bases: TGCAGCGTTGACAAGGACACGGGGGGTAACTATGGCTACACCTTC. Protein sequence: CSVDKDTGGNYGYTF. The rearrangement links TRBV29-1 to TRBJ1-2; a possible D gene is TRBD1 (5 bases). V lost 3 bases and J 1 base, leaving 15 bases between the germline ends. Germline lookup yields CDR1 SQVTM and CDR2 ANQGSEA. CDR3 length equals 15 residues.

This chain connects TRBV13 to TRBJ2-7; D not resolved. With 0 bases removed from V and 5 bases from J, the gap between germline ends came to 11 bases. This CDR3 is 14 amino acids long. The V gene's germline CDR1 is PRHDT and CDR2 FYEKMQ (reference sequence). The CDR3 reads CASSLGRSWNEQYF. The CDR3 DNA is TGTGCCAGCAGCTTAGGCCGAAGCTGGAACGAGCAGTACTTC. Using reference TRBV13 and TRBJ2-7 for the parts outside the CDR3, the full variable domain is AAGVIQSPRHLIKEKRETATLKCYPIPRHDTVYWYQQGPGQDPQFLISFYEKMQSDKGSIPDRFSAQQFSDYHSELNMSSLELGDSALYFCASSLGRSWNEQYFGPGTRLTVT.

The V and J genes are TRBV24-1 and TRBJ1-5; 9 nucleotides agree with TRBD1. CDR1 is KGHDR, CDR2 SFDVKD, per germline. The CDR3 length is 15 residues. The V segment lost 3 bases and the J segment 5 bases; nucleotides outside the gene matches: 4. This chain's CDR3 is CATSDPGTGYQPQHF. The CDR3 bases are TGTGCCACCAGTGATCCAGGGACAGGGTATCAGCCCCAGCATTTT.

This clonotype came up a few times. The genes are TRBV5-1 and TRBJ2-3, with D possibly being TRBD2 (5 bases). Germline V CDR1 and CDR2: SGHRS, YFSETQ. This CDR3 region has 16 residues. Trimming pared 8 bases from V and 0 bases from J, leaving 19 bases between. CDR3 residues: CASTTRKGLSTDTQYF. The CDR3 bases are TGCGCCAGTACTACTAGAAAGGGCCTAAGCACAGATACGCAGTATTTT. Using reference TRBV5-1 and TRBJ2-3 for the parts outside the CDR3, the full variable domain is KAGVTQTPRYLIKTRGQQVTLSCSPISGHRSVSWYQQTPGQGLQFLFEYFSETQRNKGNFPGRFSGRQFSNSRSEMNVSTLELGDSALYLCASTTRKGLSTDTQYFGPGTRLTVL.

The CDR3 is CSAYAGTGGYEQYF. In nucleotides, the CDR3 is TGCAGTGCCTACGCCGGGACAGGGGGCTACGAGCAGTACTTC. The genes are TRBV20-1 and TRBJ2-7, with 11 bases aligning to TRBD1. Germline V gene data show CDR1 as DFQATT and CDR2 as SNEGSKA (reference sequence). Trimming cost V 6 bases and J 3 bases; bases outside gene matches: 7. CDR3 length: 14 amino acids.

Only a few counts were recorded for this clonotype. The rearrangement uses TRBV2 and TRBJ1-4; 9 nucleotides match TRBD1. V was pared by 9 bases and J by 7 bases, with 15 bases of the junction left unmatched. The CDR3 is made up of 16 amino acids. Germline V gene lookup returns CDR1 SNHLY and CDR2 FYNNEI. In DNA, the CDR3 is TGTGCCAGTGAGCCCGCGGGACAGGGAATGGGTGAAAAACTGTTTTTT. It specifies CASEPAGQGMGEKLFF.

A few counts support this clonotype. The chain carries TRBV4-1 and TRBJ1-1; 9 bases are a match to TRBD1. CDR3 size: 16 residues. V shed 1 base and J 7 bases; nucleotides not matched to a gene: 10. Germline V gene sequence: CDR1 MGHRA, CDR2 YSYEKL. The CDR3 here is CASSQGFYDRGGEAFF. The CDR3 DNA reads TGCGCCAGCAGCCAAGGGTTTTATGACAGGGGGGGTGAAGCTTTCTTT.

The J gene is TRBJ2-6, the V gene TRBV6-1; unclear D gene. CDR3 length: 15 residues. CDR1 is MNHNS and CDR2 is SASEGT in the germline V gene. Trimming took 5 bases from V and 2 from J, leaving 10 bases between them. The CDR3 reads CASSPLLTGANVLTF. CDR3 nucleotides: TGTGCCAGCAGTCCTCTGCTGACTGGGGCCAACGTCCTGACTTTC.

This clonotype was observed a handful of times. The V gene is TRBV7-3, the J gene TRBJ1-1; no reliable D call. The germline V gene encodes CDR1 SGHTA and CDR2 FQGTGA. With 1 base removed from V and 5 bases from J, the gap between germline ends came to 8 bases. The CDR3 extends over 13 amino acids. CDR3 DNA sequence: TGTGCCAGCAGCTTAAAAAGAAGGACTGAAGCTTTCTTT. Its translation is CASSLKRRTEAFF. The complete variable domain, with remaining parts taken from reference TRBV7-3 and TRBJ1-1, reads GAGVSQTPSNKVTEKGKYVELRCDPISGHTALYWYRQSLGQGPEFLIYFQGTGAADDSGLPNDRFFAVRPEGSVSTLKIQRTERGDSAVYLCASSLKRRTEAFFGQGTRLTVV.

The genes are TRBV20-1 and TRBJ2-5; D is uncertain. Trimming left V 4 bases short and J 4 bases short, with 7 bases between. The CDR3 has 11 amino acids. In germline, CDR1 is DFQATT, CDR2 SNEGSKA (reference sequence). The CDR3 DNA reads TGCAGTGCTAATCTCGCAGAGACCCAGTACTTC. Translating it yields CSANLAETQYF.

V gene TRBV6-1 combines with J gene TRBJ1-5, with a possible D match to TRBD1 (6 bases). Between the trimmed V and J ends, which lost 5 bases and 5 bases, there was a span of 10 bases. The CDR3 length is 13 residues. Germline V gives CDR1 MNHNS, CDR2 SASEGT. DNA for the CDR3: TGTGCCAGCAGTAAACAGGGATATCAGCCCCAGCATTTT. This encodes CASSKQGYQPQHF.

This chain uses TRBV15 with TRBJ2-7; D tentatively reads TRBD1 or TRBD2 (5 bases each). This CDR3 has 15 amino acids. V was trimmed by 4 bases and J by 2 bases, leaving 15 bases between them. From germline, CDR1 is LNHNV and CDR2 YYDKDF (reference sequence). In nucleotides, the CDR3 is TGTGCCACCAGCATAGGCCGCGAGGGGCCCTACGAGCAGTACTTC. Protein sequence: CATSIGREGPYEQYF.